This T cell receptor beta chain was identified in a study of shared clonotypes between healthy human individuals. Study-level points and caveats: Clonotypes that were shared across a few donors made up about 5.1% of naive CD4 clonotypes.

The CDR3 runs 14 residues. V trimming: 8 bases; J trimming: 6 bases; junction bases outside the gene matches: 8. The germline gives CDR1 SGHDT, CDR2 YYEEEE. TCRdb's table, derived via immunoSEQ multiplex PCR, lists solely in-frame clones and lacks some. In the table there are some 2 million clones, 85% to 95% of which are singletons. This clone was seen only once. Its antigen is not identified. The receptor was isolated from a man younger than 30 in good health. The chain has TRBV5-6 and TRBJ1-6; 7 bases are a match to TRBD1. Material: naive CD4+ T cells sorted from blood. Subset here: CD45RA+ positively selected. CDR3 protein: CASKRQGVNSPLHF. CDR3 DNA sequence: TGTGCCAGTAAGCGACAGGGTGTTAATTCACCCCTCCACTTT.